This T cell receptor (beta chain) was recorded in a study of early T cells in non-severe SARS-CoV-2 infection. Findings and caveats of the study: The VDJdb matching leaned toward anti-spike CD8 responses and overlooked private and CD4 specificities.

The V segment lost 4 bases and the J segment 5 bases; nucleotides outside the gene matches: 7. CDR1 is DFQATT and CDR2 is SNEGSKA in the germline V gene (reference sequence). The CDR3 has 13 residues. TCRdb re-derived calls from the 5' RACE reads in MiXCR, one entry per CDR3 protein. The data show fewer than 85,000 distinct CDR3 sequences, roughly 15% seen once. This clonotype came up a few times. Its antigen is unidentified. Specimen: whole blood. The V call is TRBV20-1, the J call TRBJ2-5; 7 bases are shared with TRBD1. This TCR derives from an adult who was a healthcare worker with PCR-confirmed SARS-CoV-2 infection or an uninfected control (not recorded which). CDR3: CSANRQGRETQYF. In DNA form, the CDR3 reads TGCAGTGCTAATCGACAGGGCAGGGAGACCCAGTACTTC.